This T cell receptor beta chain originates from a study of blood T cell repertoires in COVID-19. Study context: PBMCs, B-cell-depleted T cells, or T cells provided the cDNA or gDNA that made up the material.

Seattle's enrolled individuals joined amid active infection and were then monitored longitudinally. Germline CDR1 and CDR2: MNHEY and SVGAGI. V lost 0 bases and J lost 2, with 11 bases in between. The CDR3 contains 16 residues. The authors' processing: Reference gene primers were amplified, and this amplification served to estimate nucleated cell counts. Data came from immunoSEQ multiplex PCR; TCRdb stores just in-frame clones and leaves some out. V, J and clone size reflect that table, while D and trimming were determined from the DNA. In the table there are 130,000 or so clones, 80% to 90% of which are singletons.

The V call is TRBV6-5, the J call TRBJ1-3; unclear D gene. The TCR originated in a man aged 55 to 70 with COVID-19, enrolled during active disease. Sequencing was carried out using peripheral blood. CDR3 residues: CASSYSTGDAGNTIYF. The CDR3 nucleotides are TGTGCCAGCAGTTACTCGACGGGAGACGCTGGAAACACCATATATTTT.